A selection of T cell receptor beta chains follows, all from one sample in a study of T-cell reconstitution after alpha-beta-depleted transplantation in children. TCRdb reanalysed the PCR reads using MiXCR and keeps one entry per CDR3 protein. Of 200,000 or so distinct CDR3 sequences detected, 6.3% appear once; the ten largest clones hold under 6%. The source was PBMCs, collected before TCRalphabeta/CD19-depleted stem cell transplant. These receptors all stem from a girl under three years old with combined immunodeficiency, due to receive a stem cell transplant. CDR3s include the opening cysteine and the closing phenylalanine or tryptophan. A D gene is named only where the DNA matches it firmly. Size is stated for part of the rows, as once, few or many counts, or as a class when the clone is expanded.

cdr3_nt cdr3_aa d_call v_call clone_size j_call
TGTGCCAGCAGTCCCATCCGGGGAGCGGGGGTTTTCAATGAGCAGTTCTTC CASSPIRGAGVFNEQFF TRBD2 TRBV25-1 - TRBJ2-1
TGTGCCAGCAGCGTAACCGGCCGGTACACAGATACGCAGTATTTT CASSVTGRYTDTQYF - TRBV9 few TRBJ2-3
TGTGCCAGCAGTACGGCCCCGGCCTCCTACGAGCAGTACTTC CASSTAPASYEQYF - TRBV12-3/TRBV12-4 many TRBJ2-7
TGTGCCATCAGTGAGTTAGGGAGCTACGAGCAGTACTTC CAISELGSYEQYF - TRBV10-3 few TRBJ2-7
TGTGCCAGCCGATTTTCGGGAGAAGAGACCCAGTACTTC CASRFSGEETQYF - TRBV28 many TRBJ2-5
TGCAGTGCTAGGGACACCCACCCCCTCCACTTT CSARDTHPLHF - TRBV20-1 many TRBJ1-6
TGTGCCAGCAGCTTGGACCCACCACCCTCTGGGGCCAACGTCCTGACTTTC CASSLDPPPSGANVLTF - TRBV7-2 many TRBJ2-6
TGTGCCAGCAGCGTCTCGGGGGGGGGCTACAATGAGCAGTTCTTC CASSVSGGGYNEQFF TRBD2 TRBV9 many TRBJ2-1
TGTGCCAGCAGTCCACAGAGGGGGCCAGATACGCAGTATTTT CASSPQRGPDTQYF TRBD1 TRBV28 - TRBJ2-3
TGCGCCAGCGCCCGAGGGACAGGACTAAACAATGAGCAGTTCTTC CASARGTGLNNEQFF TRBD1 TRBV4-3 many TRBJ2-1
TGTGCCAGCAGCTTAGCCTCCTACCTAGCGGGAGATCGCCTAAAATACAATGAGCAGTTCTTC CASSLASYLAGDRLKYNEQFF TRBD2 TRBV7-2 many TRBJ2-1
TGTGCCATCAGTGAGATGGACAGGGTTAACGAGCAGTACTTC CAISEMDRVNEQYF TRBD1 TRBV10-3 many TRBJ2-7
TGTGCCAGCAGTTTTATTAGTCTCGGAGAGACCCAGTACTTC CASSFISLGETQYF - TRBV12-3/TRBV12-4 many TRBJ2-5
TGCGCCAGCAGTCGGCCAGGGGCCCAAGAGACCCAGTACTTC CASSRPGAQETQYF - TRBV5-1 many TRBJ2-5
TGCAGTGCCGACTACTTTGCGGGCGATAACTACGAGCAGTACTTC CSADYFAGDNYEQYF - TRBV20-1 many TRBJ2-7
TGCAGTGACGGAGGACTAGCGGTCCAAGAGACCCAGTACTTC CSDGGLAVQETQYF TRBD2 TRBV20-1 many TRBJ2-5
TGTGCCAGCAGTTCCTGGGGAGGCCTGGGCTCACCCCTCCACTTT CASSSWGGLGSPLHF - TRBV27 many TRBJ1-6
TGCAGCGTTGACGGTACTAGCGGGTACCAAGAGACCCAGTACTTC CSVDGTSGYQETQYF TRBD2 TRBV29-1 many TRBJ2-5
TGTGCCAGCAGCTCCTCATGGGGGGGCCTATGGGCCCAGCATTTT CASSSSWGGLWAQHF - TRBV6-5 many TRBJ1-5
TGTGCCAGCAGCTTAGAGACTAACTACGAGCAGTACTTC CASSLETNYEQYF - TRBV7-6 many TRBJ2-7
TGTGCCAGCAGCTTATGGGACAGGGCCCACAATGAGCAGTTCTTC CASSLWDRAHNEQFF TRBD1 TRBV7-2 many TRBJ2-1
TGTGCCAGCAGTAACCGGGACAGGGGGCATTACAATGAGCAGTTCTTC CASSNRDRGHYNEQFF TRBD1 TRBV12-3/TRBV12-4 many TRBJ2-1
TGTGCCAGCAGCTTAAGGCCGGTGGGGGCCGCCGCCCAAGAGACCCAGTACTTC CASSLRPVGAAAQETQYF - TRBV7-3 - TRBJ2-5
TGTGCCAGCAGCCGCCTATTAACTAGCGGGGGGAGCACAGATACGCAGTATTTT CASSRLLTSGGSTDTQYF TRBD2 TRBV11-2 many TRBJ2-3
TGTGCCACAGCAGGGGGCGATTCCACCGGGGAGCTGTTTTTT CATAGGDSTGELFF TRBD1 TRBV12-3/TRBV12-4 many TRBJ2-2
TGTGCCAGCAGCCAACCTACGACAGGAGTCAATTCACCCCTCCACTTT CASSQPTTGVNSPLHF - TRBV3-1 many TRBJ1-6
TGTGCCAGCAGCAAAGGGACAGGGGGCCTGTACGAGCAGTACTTC CASSKGTGGLYEQYF - TRBV21-1 many TRBJ2-7
TGTGCCAGCAGTCTCCTTAGGGGGGTGGGCAGCTACAATGAGCAGTTCTTC CASSLLRGVGSYNEQFF - TRBV28 many TRBJ2-1
TGCGCCAGCAGCTTGCGGCAGGCCTACTCCTACAATGAGCAGTTCTTC CASSLRQAYSYNEQFF - TRBV5-1 few TRBJ2-1
TGTGCCACCATCAATACTCGGAACACTGAAGCTTTCTTT CATINTRNTEAFF - TRBV25-1 - TRBJ1-1
TGCAGCGTTGAAGTGCTAGCGGGAGTCACAGATACGCAGTATTTT CSVEVLAGVTDTQYF TRBD2 TRBV29-1 many TRBJ2-3